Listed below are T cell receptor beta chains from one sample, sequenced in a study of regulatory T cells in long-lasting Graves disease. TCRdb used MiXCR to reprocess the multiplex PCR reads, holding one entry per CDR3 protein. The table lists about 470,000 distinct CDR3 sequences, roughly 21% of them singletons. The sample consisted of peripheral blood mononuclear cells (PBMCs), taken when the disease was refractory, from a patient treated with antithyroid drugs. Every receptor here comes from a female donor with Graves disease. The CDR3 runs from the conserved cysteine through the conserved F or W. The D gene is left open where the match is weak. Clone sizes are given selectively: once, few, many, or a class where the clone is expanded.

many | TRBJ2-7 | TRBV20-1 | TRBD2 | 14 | TGCAGTGCGGAGCTAGCGGGGGCCGTCTACGAGCAGTACTTC | CSAELAGAVYEQYF
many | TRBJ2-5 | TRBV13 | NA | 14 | TGTGCCAGCAGCGCATCCGGGACTGTAGAGACCCAGTACTTC | CASSASGTVETQYF
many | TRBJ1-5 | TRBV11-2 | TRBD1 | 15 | TGTGCCAGCAGCTTTTCAGGGGGCCCCAATCAGCCCCAGCATTTT | CASSFSGGPNQPQHF
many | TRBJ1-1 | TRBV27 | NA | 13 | TGTGCCAGCAGTTTAGTCGGGGGCAATGAAGCTTTCTTT | CASSLVGGNEAFF
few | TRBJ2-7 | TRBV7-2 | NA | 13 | TGTGCCAGCAGCTGGGTAAAGGGCTACGAGCAGTACTTC | CASSWVKGYEQYF
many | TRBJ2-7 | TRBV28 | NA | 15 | TGTGCCAGCAGTGGGATAAAGGGAGGGGGCTACGAGCAGTACTTC | CASSGIKGGGYEQYF
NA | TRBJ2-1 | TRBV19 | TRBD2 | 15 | TGTGCCAGTAGTATAGCAGGCGGGAGGCGGGATGAGCAGTTCTTC | CASSIAGGRRDEQFF
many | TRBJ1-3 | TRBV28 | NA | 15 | TGTGCCAGCAGTCCGCAGGGGCTCTCTGGAAACACCATATATTTT | CASSPQGLSGNTIYF
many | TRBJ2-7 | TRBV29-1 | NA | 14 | TGCAGCGTTATATCACAGGTCGAAGGCTACGAGCAGTACTTC | CSVISQVEGYEQYF
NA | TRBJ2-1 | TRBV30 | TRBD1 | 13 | TGTGCCTGGTCCGGGACAGGGACGTCTGAGCAGTTCTTC | CAWSGTGTSEQFF
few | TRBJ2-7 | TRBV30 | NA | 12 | TGTGCCTGGATGGACGGGTCCTACGAGCAGTACTTC | CAWMDGSYEQYF
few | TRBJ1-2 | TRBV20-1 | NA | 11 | TGCAGTGCTAGAGAGGGAGCGGGCTACACCTTC | CSAREGAGYTF
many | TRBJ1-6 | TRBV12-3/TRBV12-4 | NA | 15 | TGTGCCAGCAGTTTATCTGCAGGGGCAAGTTCACCCCTCCACTTT | CASSLSAGASSPLHF
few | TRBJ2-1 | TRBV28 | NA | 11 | TGTGCCAGCGGGAGCAGCAATGAGCAGTTCTTC | CASGSSNEQFF
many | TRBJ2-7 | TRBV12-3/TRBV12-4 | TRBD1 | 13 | TGTGCCAGCAGGGGGGACAGCACCTACGAGCAGTACTTC | CASRGDSTYEQYF
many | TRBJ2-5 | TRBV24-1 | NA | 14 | TGTGCCACCAGTGATCCCAAAGGGACAGAGACCCAGTACTTC | CATSDPKGTETQYF